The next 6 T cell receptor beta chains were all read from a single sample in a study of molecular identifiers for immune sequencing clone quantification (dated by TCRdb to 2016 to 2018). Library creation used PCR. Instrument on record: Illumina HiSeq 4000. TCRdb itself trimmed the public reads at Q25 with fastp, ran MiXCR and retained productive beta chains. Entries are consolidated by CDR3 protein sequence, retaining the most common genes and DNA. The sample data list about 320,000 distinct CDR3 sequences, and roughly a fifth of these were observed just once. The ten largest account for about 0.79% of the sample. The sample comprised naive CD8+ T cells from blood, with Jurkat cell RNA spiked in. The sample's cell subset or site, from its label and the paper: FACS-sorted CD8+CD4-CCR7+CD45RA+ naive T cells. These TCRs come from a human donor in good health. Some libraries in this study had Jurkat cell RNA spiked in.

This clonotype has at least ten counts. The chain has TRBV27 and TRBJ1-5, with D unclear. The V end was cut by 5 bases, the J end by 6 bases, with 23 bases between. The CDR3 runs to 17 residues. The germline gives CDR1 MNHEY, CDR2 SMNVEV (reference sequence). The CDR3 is CASSPFWGGVYSQPQHF. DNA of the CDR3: TGTGCCAGCAGTCCTTTCTGGGGTGGTGTTTATAGTCAGCCCCAGCATTTT.

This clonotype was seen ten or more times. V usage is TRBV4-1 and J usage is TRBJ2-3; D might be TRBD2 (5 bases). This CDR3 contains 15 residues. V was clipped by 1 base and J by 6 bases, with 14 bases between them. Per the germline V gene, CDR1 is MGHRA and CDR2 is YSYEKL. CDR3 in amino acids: CASSQVRTGLDTQYF. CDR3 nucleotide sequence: TGCGCCAGCAGCCAAGTTAGGACGGGATTGGATACGCAGTATTTT.

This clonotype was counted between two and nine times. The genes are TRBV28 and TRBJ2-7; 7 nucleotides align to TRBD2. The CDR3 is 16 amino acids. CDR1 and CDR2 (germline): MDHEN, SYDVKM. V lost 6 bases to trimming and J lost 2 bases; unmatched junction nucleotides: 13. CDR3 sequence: CASSGRSSVRPYEQYF. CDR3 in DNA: TGTGCCAGCAGCGGGAGGAGTTCGGTTCGACCCTACGAGCAGTACTTC.

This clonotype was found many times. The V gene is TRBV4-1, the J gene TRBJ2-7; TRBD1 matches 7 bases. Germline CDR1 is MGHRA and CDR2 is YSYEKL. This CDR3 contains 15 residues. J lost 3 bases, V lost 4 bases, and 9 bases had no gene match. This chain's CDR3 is CASSPPGTAYYEQYF. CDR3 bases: TGCGCCAGCAGCCCCCCCGGGACAGCCTACTACGAGCAGTACTTC.

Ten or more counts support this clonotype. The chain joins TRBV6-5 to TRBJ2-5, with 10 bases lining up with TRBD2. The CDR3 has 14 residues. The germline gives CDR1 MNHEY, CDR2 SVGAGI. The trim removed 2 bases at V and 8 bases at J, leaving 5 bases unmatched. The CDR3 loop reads CASSYLGTSDTQYF. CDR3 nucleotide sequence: TGTGCCAGCAGTTACCTTGGGACTAGCGATACCCAGTACTTC.

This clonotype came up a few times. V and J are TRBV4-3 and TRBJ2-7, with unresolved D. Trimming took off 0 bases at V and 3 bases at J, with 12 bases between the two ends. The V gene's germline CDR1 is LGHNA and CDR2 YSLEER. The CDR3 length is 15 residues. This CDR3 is CASSQDKNSYYEQYF. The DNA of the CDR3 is TGCGCCAGCAGCCAAGATAAAAACAGCTACTACGAGCAGTACTTC.